This T cell receptor (beta chain) was captured in a study of T cell changes during pregnancy in multiple sclerosis. TCRdb's copy holds only in-frame clones and misses some; the assay was immunoSEQ multiplex PCR. The sample includes nearly 110,000 clones, roughly 89% seen only once; the top ten take about 1.5%. Germline lookup yields CDR1 SNHLY and CDR2 FYNNEI. V was shortened by 3 bases and J by 1 base, with 7 bases between the two germline ends. CDR3 size: 14 residues. The J gene is TRBJ1-5, the V gene TRBV2; D unresolved. Here the sequenced sample was peripheral blood, taken before pregnancy. The sequence came from a female donor with multiple sclerosis, enrolled in a pregnancy study. The CDR3 DNA follows: TGTGCCAGCAGTGACAGGATGAGCAATCAGCCCCAGCATTTT. It is translated as CASSDRMSNQPQHF. Full variable domain (outside the CDR3, taken from reference TRBV2 and TRBJ1-5): EPEVTQTPSHQVTQMGQEVILRCVPISNHLYFYWYRQILGQKVEFLVSFYNNEISEKSEIFDDQFSVERPDGSNFTLKIRSTKLEDSAMYFCASSDRMSNQPQHFGDGTRLSIL.